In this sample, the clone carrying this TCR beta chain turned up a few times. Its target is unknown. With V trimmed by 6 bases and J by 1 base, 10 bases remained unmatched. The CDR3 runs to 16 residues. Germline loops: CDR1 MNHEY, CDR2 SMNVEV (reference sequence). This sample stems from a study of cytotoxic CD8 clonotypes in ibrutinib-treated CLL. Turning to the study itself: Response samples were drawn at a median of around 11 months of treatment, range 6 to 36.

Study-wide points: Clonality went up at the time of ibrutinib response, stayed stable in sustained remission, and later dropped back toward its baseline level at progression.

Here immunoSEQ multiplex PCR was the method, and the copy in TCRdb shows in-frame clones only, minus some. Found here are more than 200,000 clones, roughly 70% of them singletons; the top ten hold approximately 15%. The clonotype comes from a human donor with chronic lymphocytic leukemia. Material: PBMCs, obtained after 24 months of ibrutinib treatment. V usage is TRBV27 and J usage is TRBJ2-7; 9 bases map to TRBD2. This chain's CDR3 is CASRSLWREGSYEQYF. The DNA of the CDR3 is TGTGCCAGCAGAAGTCTATGGCGGGAGGGTTCCTACGAGCAGTACTTC.